This T cell receptor beta chain was sequenced for a study of blood T cell repertoires in COVID-19. Overall study: The origin of the acute and convalescent COVID-19 samples was the United States, Italy and Spain. Sources were T cells, B-cell-depleted T cells, or PBMCs; the material itself was cDNA or gDNA.

J lost 6 bases, V lost 6 bases, and 7 bases had no gene match. Germline V gene lookup returns CDR1 LNHNV and CDR2 YYDKDF (reference sequence). This CDR3 is 13 amino acids long. In the original workflow: Reference gene primer amplification gave estimated nucleated cell counts. Assay used: immunoSEQ multiplex PCR; TCRdb lists only in-frame clones, some missing. V, J and clone size were drawn from that table, and D and trimming were deduced from the DNA. The sample consists of over 100,000 clones, 80% to 85% of them appearing once. The receptor was isolated from a woman aged 55-70 years with active or convalescent COVID-19. Sequencing was carried out using peripheral blood. This sequence joins TRBV15 and TRBJ1-1; 7 bases are a match to TRBD1. The CDR3 region is CATRLNQGAEAFF. Here the CDR3 DNA reads TGTGCCACCAGACTGAATCAGGGGGCTGAAGCTTTCTTT.